This T cell receptor beta chain was recorded in a study of technical replicates of blood from four donors. This CDR3 has 16 residues. The germline CDR1 and CDR2 sequences are LGHNA and YNFKEQ. V shed 0 bases, J shed 4 bases, and the junction held 5 bases outside the gene matches. Sequenced by immunoSEQ multiplex PCR; TCRdb stores in-frame clones only, minus some. This table has approximately 12,000 clones, roughly 93% appearing once. This chain uses TRBV4-2 with TRBJ2-3; 9 positions match TRBD2. The sequence came from a human donor in good health. The specimen sequenced was PBMCs. CDR3 residues: CASSQEPAGGPDTQYF. In DNA form, the CDR3 reads TGTGCCAGCAGCCAAGAGCCAGCGGGAGGACCAGATACGCAGTATTTT.